These 12 T cell receptor beta chains were sequenced from one sample in a study of T cell responses to AZD1222 COVID-19 vaccine. Here immunoSEQ multiplex PCR was the method, and the copy in TCRdb shows in-frame clones only, minus some. Of 150,000 to 190,000 clones listed, about nine tenths were seen once; the top ten hold approximately 2%. The sequencing here drew on peripheral blood, taken on day 0 of AZD1222 vaccination. Receptors were obtained from an adult in good health.

The chain carries TRBV4-2 and TRBJ1-2, with 9 nucleotides matching TRBD1. The CDR3 has 15 amino acids. The junction had 8 bases not matched to a gene; V was cut back by 0 bases and J by 9 bases. From germline, CDR1 is LGHNA and CDR2 YNFKEQ. The CDR3 DNA follows: TGTGCCAGCAGCCAAGAACTACAGGGGGCGCCTAGCTACACCTTC. Its translation: CASSQELQGAPSYTF.

This rearrangement joins TRBV7-9 to TRBJ2-7; maybe TRBD1 (6 bases). Germline CDR1 and CDR2: SEHNR and FQNEAQ (reference sequence). V was cut by 4 bases and J by 2 bases, with 9 bases left in between. This CDR3 has 13 residues. As DNA, the CDR3 is TGTGCCAGCAGCTCCCAGGGGACCTACGAGCAGTACTTC. As protein: CASSSQGTYEQYF.

The V call is TRBV19, the J call TRBJ2-3; D is perhaps TRBD2 (6 bases). V lost 2 bases, J lost 2 bases, and 17 bases lay in between. CDR1 is LNHDA, CDR2 SQIVND, per germline (reference sequence). The CDR3 runs 17 residues. The CDR3 nucleotides are TGTGCCAGTAGTATACTCCGGAAGGCGGGGATCACAGATACGCAGTATTTT. Protein sequence: CASSILRKAGITDTQYF. Combining the CDR3 with reference TRBV19 and TRBJ2-3 gives the whole variable domain DGGITQSPKYLFRKEGQNVTLSCEQNLNHDAMYWYRQDPGQGLRLIYYSQIVNDFQKGDIAEGYSVSREKKESFPLTVTSAQKNPTAFYLCASSILRKAGITDTQYFGPGTRLTVL.

The chain couples TRBV5-5 to TRBJ2-7; possible D gene TRBD1, 6 bases. The length of the CDR3 is 14 residues. CDR1 and CDR2 (germline): SGHKS, YYEKEE (reference sequence). V was pared by 0 bases and J by 1 base, with 8 bases between. The CDR3 DNA reads TGTGCCAGCAGCTTGGGGCAGGGGTCCTACGAGCAGTACTTC. As protein: CASSLGQGSYEQYF.

The chain links TRBV5-1 to TRBJ2-1; 11 bases match TRBD2. Germline CDR1 SGHRS, CDR2 YFSETQ. V lost 4 bases to trimming and J lost 5 bases; unmatched junction nucleotides: 2. The CDR3 loop spans 14 amino acids. CDR3 sequence (DNA): TGCGCCAGCAGCCTGACTAGCGGGGACAATGAGCAGTTCTTC. It codes for CASSLTSGDNEQFF.

The chain uses TRBV28 and TRBJ1-1; no definite D call. V lost 3 bases and J 0 bases, leaving 14 bases between the germline ends. The CDR3 totals 16 residues. From germline, CDR1 is MDHEN and CDR2 SYDVKM. The CDR3, as DNA: TGTGCCAGCAGTTTGGGTATCGCCTGGATGAACACTGAAGCTTTCTTT. Protein: CASSLGIAWMNTEAFF.

The chain links TRBV2 to TRBJ1-1; no clear D gene. Trimming took 4 bases from V and 0 from J, leaving 9 bases between them. The CDR3 loop spans 14 amino acids. CDR1 and CDR2 (germline): SNHLY, FYNNEI. For the CDR3, the DNA is TGTGCCAGCAGTGGTGTGGAAGTGAACACTGAAGCTTTCTTT. The encoded protein is CASSGVEVNTEAFF.

This clone was seen only once. This CDR3 is CASSLPTAGDANEQFF. In DNA form, the CDR3 reads TGTGCCAGCAGCTTACCCACAGCGGGAGATGCGAATGAGCAGTTCTTC. The chain combines TRBV7-9 with TRBJ2-1; 8 nucleotides match TRBD2. The V gene's germline CDR1 is SEHNR and CDR2 FQNEAQ (reference sequence). V shed 2 bases, J shed 7 bases, and the junction held 10 bases outside the gene matches. This CDR3 region has 16 residues.

J is TRBJ2-3 and V is TRBV9; D may be TRBD2 (5 bases). Deletions cut 0 bases from V and 4 bases from J, with 12 bases between. Germline values: CDR1 SGDLS, CDR2 YYNGEE. The CDR3 extends over 15 amino acids. For the CDR3, the DNA is TGTGCCAGCAGCGTAGCGGCGTCTAGCCCAGATACGCAGTATTTT. Translation: CASSVAASSPDTQYF.

This chain connects TRBV28 to TRBJ2-4, with 9 positions matching TRBD1. Germline CDR1 and CDR2: MDHEN and SYDVKM. V trimming: 7 bases; J trimming: 7 bases; junction bases outside the gene matches: 8. The CDR3 contains 14 residues. This chain's CDR3 is CASTLQGAWNIQYF. For the CDR3, the DNA is TGTGCCAGCACCTTACAGGGGGCATGGAACATTCAGTACTTC.

The chain carries TRBV19 and TRBJ1-2, with 7 bases that match TRBD1. The trim removed 5 bases at V and 5 bases at J, leaving 11 bases unmatched. The CDR3 length is 15 residues. Germline V gene sequence: CDR1 LNHDA, CDR2 SQIVND (reference sequence). The CDR3 reads CASSGSSGQTYGYTF. The CDR3, as DNA: TGTGCCAGTAGTGGAAGTTCGGGACAGACTTATGGCTACACCTTC.

The chain couples TRBV3-1 (or the pseudogene TRBV3-2) to TRBJ2-7; 11 nucleotides match TRBD1. V shed 4 bases and J 6 bases; nucleotides not matched to a gene: 8. The germline V gene has CDR1 LGHDT and CDR2 YNNKEL (reference sequence). The CDR3 runs to 15 residues. The CDR3 loop reads CASSPRGQGVPEQYF. CDR3 bases: TGTGCCAGCAGCCCCCGGGGACAGGGGGTTCCCGAGCAGTACTTC.